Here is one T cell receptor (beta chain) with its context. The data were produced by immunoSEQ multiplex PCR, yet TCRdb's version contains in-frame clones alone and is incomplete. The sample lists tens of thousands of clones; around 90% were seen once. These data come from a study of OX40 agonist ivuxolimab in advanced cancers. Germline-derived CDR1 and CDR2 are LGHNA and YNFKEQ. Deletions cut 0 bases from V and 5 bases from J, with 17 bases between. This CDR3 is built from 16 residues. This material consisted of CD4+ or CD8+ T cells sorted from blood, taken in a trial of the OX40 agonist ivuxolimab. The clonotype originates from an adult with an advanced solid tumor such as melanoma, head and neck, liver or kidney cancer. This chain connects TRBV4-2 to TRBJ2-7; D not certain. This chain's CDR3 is CASSQDGRRRYHEQYF. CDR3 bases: TGTGCCAGCAGCCAAGATGGGCGGCGCAGGTATCACGAGCAGTACTTC.